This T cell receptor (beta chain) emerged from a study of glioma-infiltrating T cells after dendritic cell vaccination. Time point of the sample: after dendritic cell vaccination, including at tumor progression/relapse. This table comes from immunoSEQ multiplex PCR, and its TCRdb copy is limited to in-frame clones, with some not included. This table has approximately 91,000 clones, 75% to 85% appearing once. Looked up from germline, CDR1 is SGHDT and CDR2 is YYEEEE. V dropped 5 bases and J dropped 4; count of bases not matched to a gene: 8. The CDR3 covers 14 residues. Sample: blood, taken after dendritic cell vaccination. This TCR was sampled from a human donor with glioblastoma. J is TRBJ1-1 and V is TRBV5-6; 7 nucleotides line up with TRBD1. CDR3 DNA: TGTGCCAGCAGGGTACAGGGGTTCGGCACTGAAGCTTTCTTT. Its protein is CASRVQGFGTEAFF.